This T cell receptor (beta chain) was identified in a study of T cells after yellow fever vaccination (dated by TCRdb to between 2019 and 2020). As for the study more broadly: The SMART-Seq v4 Ultra Low Input RNA kit was used to prepare libraries from fractions with low cell numbers. To follow T-cell clones before and after both primary and booster YFV17D yellow fever vaccination, bulk TCR alpha and beta repertoires underwent longitudinal sequencing. The cohort comprised two healthy male donors, one aged 18 to 29 and one aged 30 to 39 years. Blood was collected at multiple timepoints before and after primary and secondary immunization, and bulk PBMC replicates and cell subsets were isolated.

From cysteine to phenylalanine, the CDR3 is 15 amino acids long. The kept DNA is CDR3 alone, 45 bases in frame from the first base. V loses 4 bases at its end and J loses 7 bases; junction bases beyond the gene matches: 4. The germline V gene specifies SGHRS as CDR1 and YFSETQ as CDR2. This clonotype was counted between two and nine times. Its antigen target is currently unknown. Base-call qualities are not available, and no considerably larger clone is one nucleotide away. Reads for this sample came from an Illumina NovaSeq 6000. TCR cDNA was synthesized by 5'RACE template switching, through which a universal primer site and unique molecular identifiers were introduced. Priming of cDNA synthesis was performed from both the TCR alpha and TCR beta constant segments. Libraries were amplified in two PCR steps, with sample barcodes and sequencing adapters added in the second step. Sequencing of libraries was performed on Illumina HiSeq 2500 (2x100 bp) or NovaSeq (2x150 bp). Per the original workflow: MIGEC handled demultiplexing of reads and collapsing into UMI consensus sequences, while MiXCR performed V(D)J alignment. Vaccine-responding clonotypes were defined with edgeR using replicate PBMC samples, requiring FDR below 0.01 and a log2 fold change above 5 up to day 15. CD4 or CD8 identity was assigned to each bulk clonotype according to whether the clonotype was present at higher abundance in the sequenced CD4 repertoire or the sequenced CD8 repertoire. In TCRdb, the public reads were trimmed at Q25 with fastp and aligned with MiXCR, with productive beta chains retained. Under each unique CDR3 protein, matching rows form one entry showing the most common genes and DNA. The V and J calls were not made by the authors but by TCRdb's processing. In all, the sample holds some 320,000 distinct CDR3 sequences, and roughly 10% of those were seen once. The leading ten clones occupy approximately 3% of the sample.

Results and caveats for the whole study, not just this receptor: FACS-sorted repertoires could contain abundant contaminating clonotypes from the bulk population, so computational filtering was required. A small share of clonotypes was detected in both CD4 and CD8 compartments, with the overlap likely arising from convergent recombination. Most clones expanded after primary vaccination (around 96% of CD4 and 88% of CD8) were re-detected after the booster, suggesting that broad memory maintenance occurred. The study included only a couple of donors, which limits how far the findings can be generalized. Compared with the primary T-cell response, the secondary T-cell response was weaker but faster, peaking on day 5 rather than day 15.

The intended sense of this specimen's treatment or condition label: live attenuated yellow fever vaccine strain. A standard Ficoll-Paque protocol was used to isolate PBMCs from peripheral blood. CD4 and CD8 T-cell fractions were isolated with Dynabeads CD4 and CD8 positive selection kits. TriZol was used to extract RNA from bulk PBMCs, from CD4 and CD8 fractions, and from dextramer-positive and dextramer-negative fractions. This sequence was found in a man younger than 35 who received the YFV17D yellow fever vaccine. Recombination connected TRBV5-1 to TRBJ2-1, with 14 bases aligning to TRBD2. The sequenced sample was CD4+ T cells sorted from PBMCs, obtained 45 days after the yellow fever booster vaccination. The sequenced DNA is TGCGCCAGCAGCAAGACTAGCGGGGGGGCAAATGAGCAGTTCTTC. Its product reads: CASSKTSGGANEQFF.